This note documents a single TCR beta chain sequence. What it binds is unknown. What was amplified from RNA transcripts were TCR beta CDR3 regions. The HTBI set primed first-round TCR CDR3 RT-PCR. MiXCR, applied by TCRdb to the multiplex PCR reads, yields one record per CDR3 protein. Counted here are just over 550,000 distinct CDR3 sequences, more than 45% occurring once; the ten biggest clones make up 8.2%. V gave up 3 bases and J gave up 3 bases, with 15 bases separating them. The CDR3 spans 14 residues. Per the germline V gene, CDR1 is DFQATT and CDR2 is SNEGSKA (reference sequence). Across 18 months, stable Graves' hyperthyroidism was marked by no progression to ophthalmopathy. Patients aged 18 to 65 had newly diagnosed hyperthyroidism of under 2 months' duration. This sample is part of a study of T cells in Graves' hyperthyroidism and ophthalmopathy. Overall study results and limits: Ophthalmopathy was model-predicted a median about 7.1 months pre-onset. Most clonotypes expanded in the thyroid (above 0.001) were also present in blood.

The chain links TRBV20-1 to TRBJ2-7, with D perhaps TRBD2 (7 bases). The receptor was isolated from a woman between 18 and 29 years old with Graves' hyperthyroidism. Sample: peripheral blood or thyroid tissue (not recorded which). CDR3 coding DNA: TGCAGTGCTAGGGACCCGGGGGGCCTCTACGAGCAGTACTTC. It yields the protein CSARDPGGLYEQYF.